This T cell receptor beta chain was observed in a study of T cells in Graves' hyperthyroidism and ophthalmopathy. The CDR3 sequence is 13 residues long. The germline V gene has CDR1 MNHEY and CDR2 SVGEGT. V was trimmed by 2 bases and J by 2 bases, leaving 7 bases between them. Study-wide results and caveats: Ophthalmopathy, which appeared later, was predicted by the model a median around 6 months before onset.

On this clonotype: Its antigen is unidentified.

Amplification targeted TCR beta CDR3 regions from RNA transcripts. RT-PCR in the first round (using the HTBI primer set) targeted the TCR CDR3. TCRdb passed the multiplex PCR reads through MiXCR, listing each CDR3 protein once. The repertoire includes 600,000 to 650,000 distinct CDR3 sequences, 20% of them detected once, and under 35% sits in the top ten. The PBMCs studied were ones that came from roughly 9.4 ml fresh peripheral blood. The receptor comes from a young man with Graves' ophthalmopathy. Sequenced material: blood. This sequence joins TRBV6-2 or TRBV6-3 and TRBJ2-7; D is unclear. The CDR3: CASSYSSPYEQYF. The DNA for the CDR3 is TGTGCCAGCAGTTACAGTAGCCCCTACGAGCAGTACTTC.